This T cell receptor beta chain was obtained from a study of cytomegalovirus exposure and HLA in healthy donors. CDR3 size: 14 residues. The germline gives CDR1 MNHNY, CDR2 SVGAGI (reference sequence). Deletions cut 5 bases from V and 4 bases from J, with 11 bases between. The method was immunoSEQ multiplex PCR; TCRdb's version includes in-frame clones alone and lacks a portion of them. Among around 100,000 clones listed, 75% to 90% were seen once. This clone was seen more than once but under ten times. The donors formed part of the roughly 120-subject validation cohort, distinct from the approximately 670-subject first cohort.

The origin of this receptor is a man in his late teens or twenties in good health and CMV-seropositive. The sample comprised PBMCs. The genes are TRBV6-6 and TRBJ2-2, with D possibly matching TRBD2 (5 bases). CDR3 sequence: CASSAEDGTGELFF. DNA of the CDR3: TGTGCCAGCAGTGCGGAGGACGGCACCGGGGAGCTGTTTTTT.